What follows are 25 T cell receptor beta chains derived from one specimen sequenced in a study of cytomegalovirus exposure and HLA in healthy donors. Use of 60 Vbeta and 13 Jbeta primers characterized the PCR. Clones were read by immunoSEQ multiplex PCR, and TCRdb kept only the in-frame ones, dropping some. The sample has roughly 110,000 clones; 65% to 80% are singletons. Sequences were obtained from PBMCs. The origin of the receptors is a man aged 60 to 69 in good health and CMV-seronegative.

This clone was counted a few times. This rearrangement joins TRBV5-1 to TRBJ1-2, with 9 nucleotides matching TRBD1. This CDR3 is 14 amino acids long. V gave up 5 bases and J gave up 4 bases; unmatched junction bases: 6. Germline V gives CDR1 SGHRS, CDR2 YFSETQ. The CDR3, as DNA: TGCGCCAGCAGGGCCGGGACAGGGCCCTATGGCTACACCTTC. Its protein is CASRAGTGPYGYTF.

The CDR3 spells CAISESPPSPGQLYTEAFF. CDR3 sequence (DNA): TGTGCCATCAGTGAGTCGCCTCCATCTCCGGGACAGTTATACACTGAAGCTTTCTTT. The rearrangement joins TRBV10-3 to TRBJ1-1; 7 nucleotides agree with TRBD1. The CDR3 runs to 19 residues. Germline CDR1 is ENHRY and CDR2 is SYGVKD. V gave up 0 bases and J gave up 3 bases; unmatched junction bases: 16.

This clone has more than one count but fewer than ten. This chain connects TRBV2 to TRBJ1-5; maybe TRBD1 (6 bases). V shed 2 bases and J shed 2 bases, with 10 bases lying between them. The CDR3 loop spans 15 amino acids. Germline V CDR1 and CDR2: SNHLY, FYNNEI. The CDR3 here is CASSELDRGNQPQHF. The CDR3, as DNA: TGTGCCAGCAGTGAACTGGACAGAGGCAATCAGCCCCAGCATTTT.

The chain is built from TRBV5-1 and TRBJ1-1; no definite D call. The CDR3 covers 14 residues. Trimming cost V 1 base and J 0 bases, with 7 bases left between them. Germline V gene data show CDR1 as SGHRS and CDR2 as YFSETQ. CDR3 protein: CASSLTSMNTEAFF. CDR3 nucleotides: TGCGCCAGCAGCTTGACGAGTATGAACACTGAAGCTTTCTTT.

CDR3 protein: CASRGDRVGEAFF. The CDR3 DNA reads as TGTGCCAGCAGGGGGGACAGGGTTGGTGAAGCTTTCTTT. The rearrangement uses TRBV2 and TRBJ1-1, with TRBD1 identical over 9 bases. CDR1 is SNHLY, CDR2 FYNNEI, per germline. After removal of 6 bases from V and 7 bases from J, the junction contained 6 bases not matched to a gene. The length of the CDR3 is 13 residues.

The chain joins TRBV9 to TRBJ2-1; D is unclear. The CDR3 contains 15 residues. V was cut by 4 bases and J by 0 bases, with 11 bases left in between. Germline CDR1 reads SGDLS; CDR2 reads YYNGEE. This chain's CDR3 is CASSRLTGSYNEQFF. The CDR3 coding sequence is TGTGCCAGCAGCCGCCTAACCGGCTCCTACAATGAGCAGTTCTTC. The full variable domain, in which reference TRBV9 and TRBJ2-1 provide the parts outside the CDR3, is DSGVTQTPKHLITATGQRVTLRCSPRSGDLSVYWYQQSLDQGLQFLIQYYNGEERAKGNILERFSAQQFPDLHSELNLSSLELGDSALYFCASSRLTGSYNEQFFGPGTRLTVL.

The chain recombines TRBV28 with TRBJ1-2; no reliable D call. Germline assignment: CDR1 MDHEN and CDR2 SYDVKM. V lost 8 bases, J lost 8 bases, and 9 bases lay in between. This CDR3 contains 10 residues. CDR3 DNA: TGTGCCAGCTATCTTTCGGGCTACACCTTC. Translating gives CASYLSGYTF.

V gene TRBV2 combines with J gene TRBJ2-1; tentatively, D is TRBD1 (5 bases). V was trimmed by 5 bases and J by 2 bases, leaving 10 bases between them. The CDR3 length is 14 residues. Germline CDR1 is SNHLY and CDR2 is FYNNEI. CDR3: CASSLDTTYNEQFF. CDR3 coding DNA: TGTGCCAGCAGTCTGGACACGACCTACAATGAGCAGTTCTTC.

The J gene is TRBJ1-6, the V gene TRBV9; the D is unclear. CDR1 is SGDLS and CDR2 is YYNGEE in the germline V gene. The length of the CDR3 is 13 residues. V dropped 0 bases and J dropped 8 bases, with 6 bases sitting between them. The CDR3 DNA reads TGTGCCAGCAGCGTAGCTTCGGATTCACCCCTCCACTTT. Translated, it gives CASSVASDSPLHF.

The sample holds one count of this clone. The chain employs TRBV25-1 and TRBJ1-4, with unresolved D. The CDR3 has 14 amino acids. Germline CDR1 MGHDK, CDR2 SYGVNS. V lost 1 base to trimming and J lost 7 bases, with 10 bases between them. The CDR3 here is CASSESRGPEKLFF. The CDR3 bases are TGTGCCAGCAGTGAATCTCGCGGGCCTGAAAAACTGTTTTTT.

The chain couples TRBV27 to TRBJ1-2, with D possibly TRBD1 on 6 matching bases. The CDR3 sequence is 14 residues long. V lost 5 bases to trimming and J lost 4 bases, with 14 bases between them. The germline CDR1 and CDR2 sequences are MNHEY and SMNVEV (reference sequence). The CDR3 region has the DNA TGTGCCAGCAGTCAAGCTACAGGGTTCTATGGCTACACCTTC. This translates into CASSQATGFYGYTF.

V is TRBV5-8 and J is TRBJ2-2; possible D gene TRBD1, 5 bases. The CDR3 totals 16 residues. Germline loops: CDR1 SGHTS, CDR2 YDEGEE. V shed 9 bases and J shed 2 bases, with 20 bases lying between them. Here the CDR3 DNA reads TGTGCCACGCCCAAGGGGCTGTCGACCAACACCGGGGAGCTGTTTTTT. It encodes CATPKGLSTNTGELFF.

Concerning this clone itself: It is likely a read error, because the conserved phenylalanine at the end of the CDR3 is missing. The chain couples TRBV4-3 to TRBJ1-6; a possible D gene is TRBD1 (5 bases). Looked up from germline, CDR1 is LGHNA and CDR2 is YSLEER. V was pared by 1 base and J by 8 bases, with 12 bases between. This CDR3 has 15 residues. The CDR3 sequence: CASSQVGGRDSPLHL. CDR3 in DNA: TGCGCCAGCAGCCAAGTGGGGGGAAGGGATTCACCCCTCCACCTT.

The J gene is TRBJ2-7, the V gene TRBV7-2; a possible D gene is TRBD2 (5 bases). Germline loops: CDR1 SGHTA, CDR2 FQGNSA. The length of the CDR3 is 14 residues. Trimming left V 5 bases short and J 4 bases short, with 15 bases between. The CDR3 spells CASSDTRLAYEQYF. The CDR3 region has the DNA TGTGCCAGCAGCGACACACGGCTAGCTTACGAGCAGTACTTC.

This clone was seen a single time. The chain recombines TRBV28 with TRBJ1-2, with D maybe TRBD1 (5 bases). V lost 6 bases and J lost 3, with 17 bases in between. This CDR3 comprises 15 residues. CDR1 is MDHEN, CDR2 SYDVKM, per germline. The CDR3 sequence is CASRISPGGYYGYTF. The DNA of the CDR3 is TGTGCCAGCAGGATATCTCCGGGGGGTTACTATGGCTACACCTTC.

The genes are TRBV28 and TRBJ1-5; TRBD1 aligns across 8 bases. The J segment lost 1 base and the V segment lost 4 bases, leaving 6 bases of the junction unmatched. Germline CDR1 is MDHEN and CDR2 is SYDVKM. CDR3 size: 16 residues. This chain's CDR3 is CASSSRQGWSNQPQHF. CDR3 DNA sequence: TGTGCCAGCAGTTCCCGACAGGGGTGGAGCAATCAGCCCCAGCATTTT.

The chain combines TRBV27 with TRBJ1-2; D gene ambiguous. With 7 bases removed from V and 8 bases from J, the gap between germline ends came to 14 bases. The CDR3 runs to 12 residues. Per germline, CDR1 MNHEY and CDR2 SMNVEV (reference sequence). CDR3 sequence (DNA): TGTGCCAGCACCTCGCGCGAGGGCGGCTACACCTTC. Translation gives CASTSREGGYTF.

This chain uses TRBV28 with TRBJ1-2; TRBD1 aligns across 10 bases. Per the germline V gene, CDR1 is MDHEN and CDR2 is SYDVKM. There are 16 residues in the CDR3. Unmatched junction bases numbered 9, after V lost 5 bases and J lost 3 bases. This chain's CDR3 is CASSRYRDRGDYGYTF. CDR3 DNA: TGTGCCAGCAGTCGATACCGGGACAGGGGAGACTATGGCTACACCTTC.

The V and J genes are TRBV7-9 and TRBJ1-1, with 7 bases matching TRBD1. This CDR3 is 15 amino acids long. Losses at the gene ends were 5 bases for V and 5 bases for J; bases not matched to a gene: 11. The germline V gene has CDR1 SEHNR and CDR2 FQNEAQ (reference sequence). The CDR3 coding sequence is TGTGCCAGCAGCCCGGGGACAGTTGTGGGGACTGAAGCTTTCTTT. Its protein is CASSPGTVVGTEAFF.

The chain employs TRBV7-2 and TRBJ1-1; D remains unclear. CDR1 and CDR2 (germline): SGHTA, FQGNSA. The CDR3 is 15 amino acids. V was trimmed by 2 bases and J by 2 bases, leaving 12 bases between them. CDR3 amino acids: CASSLLGSGNTEAFF. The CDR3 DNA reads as TGTGCCAGCAGCTTATTGGGTTCGGGTAACACTGAAGCTTTCTTT.

The CDR3, as DNA: TGTGCCAGCAGCTTGGACCAGGGGCTCGGTTCACCCCTCCACTTT. This encodes CASSLDQGLGSPLHF. The chain has TRBV5-4 and TRBJ1-6, with D possibly TRBD1 on 6 matching bases. The V and J ends lost 0 bases and 9 bases respectively, with 13 bases between them. The CDR3 runs 15 residues. CDR1 is SGHNT and CDR2 is YYREEE in the germline V gene (reference sequence).

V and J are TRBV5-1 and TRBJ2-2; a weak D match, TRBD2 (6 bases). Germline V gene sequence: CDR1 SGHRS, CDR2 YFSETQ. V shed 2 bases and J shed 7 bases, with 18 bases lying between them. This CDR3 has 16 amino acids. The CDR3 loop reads CASSLFEDYRVGELFF. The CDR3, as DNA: TGCGCCAGCAGCTTATTTGAGGACTATCGGGTCGGGGAGCTGTTTTTT.

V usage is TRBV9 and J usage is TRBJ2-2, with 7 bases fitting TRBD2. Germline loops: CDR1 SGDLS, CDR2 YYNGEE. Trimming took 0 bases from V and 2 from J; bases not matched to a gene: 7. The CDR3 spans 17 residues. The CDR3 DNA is TGTGCCAGCAGCGTAGCTCCCGGACTAGTAAACACCGGGGAGCTGTTTTTT. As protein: CASSVAPGLVNTGELFF.

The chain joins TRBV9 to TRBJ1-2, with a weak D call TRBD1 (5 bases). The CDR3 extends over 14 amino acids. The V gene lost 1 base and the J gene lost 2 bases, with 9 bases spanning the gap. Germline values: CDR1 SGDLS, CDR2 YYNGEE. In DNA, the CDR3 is TGTGCCAGCAGCGTAAACGGGGGGAACTATGGCTACACCTTC. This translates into CASSVNGGNYGYTF.

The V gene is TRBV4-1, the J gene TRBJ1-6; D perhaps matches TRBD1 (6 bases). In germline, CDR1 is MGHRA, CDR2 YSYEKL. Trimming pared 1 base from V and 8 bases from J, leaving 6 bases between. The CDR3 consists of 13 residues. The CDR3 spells CASSQGQDSPLHF. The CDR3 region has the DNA TGCGCCAGCAGCCAAGGACAGGATTCACCCCTCCACTTT.